The 11 T cell receptor beta chains presented below share a single source sample, sequenced in a study of beta chain features in type 1 diabetes. cDNA synthesis used the whole RNA isolate, giving expressed TCRB sequences. Clones were sequenced by immunoSEQ multiplex PCR, and TCRdb holds only the in-frame ones, with some missing. The sample records 900,000 or so clones, roughly 15% being singletons. Sequences were obtained from naive CD4+ T cells from blood. These receptors came from a woman between 18 and 29 years old in good health.

The CDR3 DNA reads TGTGCCAGCAGCCCGGGACTAGCGTTGCCTGATGAGCAGTTCTTC. Its translation: CASSPGLALPDEQFF. This chain links TRBV7-2 with TRBJ2-1, with 10 nucleotides matching TRBD2. V shed 5 bases, J shed 8 bases, and the junction held 9 bases outside the gene matches. CDR1 is SGHTA, CDR2 FQGNSA, per germline. The CDR3 is 15 amino acids.

The CDR3, as DNA: TGTGCCGGCAATAGAGATACGCAGTATTTT. This gives the protein CAGNRDTQYF. The V and J genes are TRBV9 and TRBJ2-3; D is unclear. Germline loops: CDR1 SGDLS, CDR2 YYNGEE. V was shortened by 10 bases and J by 5 bases, with 8 bases between the two germline ends. There are 10 residues in the CDR3.

This chain uses TRBV4-3 with TRBJ2-1; a possible D gene is TRBD1 (6 bases). The germline CDR1 and CDR2 sequences are LGHNA and YSLEER. V was cut by 0 bases and J by 13 bases, with 13 bases left in between. This CDR3 is 13 amino acids long. The CDR3 coding sequence is TGCGCCAGCAGCCAAGATTCAGGGGCCGGACAGTTCTTC. Amino acid sequence: CASSQDSGAGQFF.

This clone has more than one count but fewer than ten. The chain employs TRBV11-2 and TRBJ2-1; 8 nucleotides align to TRBD2. Trimming removed 8 bases from V and 0 bases from J; junction bases left unmatched: 12. Looked up from germline, CDR1 is SGHAT and CDR2 is FQNNGV. The CDR3 is 17 amino acids. CDR3 sequence: CASLGAGDLSSYNEQFF. CDR3 sequence (DNA): TGTGCCAGCTTGGGAGCGGGAGACCTTAGCTCCTACAATGAGCAGTTCTTC.

Remarks on this clone: The sample holds other DNA sequences that translate to the same CDR3. V is TRBV5-4 and J is TRBJ2-6, with unresolved D. This CDR3 region has 15 residues. CDR1 SGHNT and CDR2 YYREEE come from the germline V gene (reference sequence). Trimming took 4 bases from V and 0 from J, leaving 8 bases between them. CDR3 protein: CASSADSSGANVLTF. The CDR3 DNA follows: TGTGCCAGCAGCGCAGACTCCTCTGGGGCCAACGTCCTGACTTTC.

The chain employs TRBV5-1 and TRBJ1-5; a possible D gene is TRBD1 (5 bases). Germline values: CDR1 SGHRS, CDR2 YFSETQ. The CDR3 spans 14 residues. V lost 0 bases to trimming and J lost 4 bases, with 8 bases between them. This chain's CDR3 is CASSLEAGNQPQHF. CDR3 in DNA: TGCGCCAGCAGCTTGGAGGCAGGGAATCAGCCCCAGCATTTT.

This clone was observed a few times. The V and J genes are TRBV29-1 and TRBJ2-3; D may correspond to TRBD1 or TRBD2 (5 bases each). Germline V gene data show CDR1 as SQVTM and CDR2 as ANQGSEA. Trimming removed 5 bases at V and 0 bases at J, with 15 bases between. The CDR3 is made up of 15 amino acids. CDR3 sequence: CSVQVLGDSTDTQYF. The CDR3, as DNA: TGCAGCGTTCAAGTTCTTGGGGACAGCACAGATACGCAGTATTTT.

This clone was seen only a few times. V is TRBV7-9 and J is TRBJ2-3; 13 bases are shared with TRBD2. The CDR3 runs 17 residues. V shed 0 bases, J shed 3 bases, and the junction held 3 bases outside the gene matches. Germline CDR1 and CDR2: SEHNR and FQNEAQ (reference sequence). The CDR3 sequence: CASSLAGTSGMTDTQYF. The CDR3, as DNA: TGTGCCAGCAGCTTAGCCGGGACTAGCGGGATGACAGATACGCAGTATTTT.

The chain joins TRBV15 to TRBJ2-5; 8 nucleotides align to TRBD2. The germline V gene has CDR1 LNHNV and CDR2 YYDKDF (reference sequence). CDR3 length equals 15 residues. V trimming: 5 bases; J trimming: 5 bases; junction bases outside the gene matches: 10. The CDR3 DNA follows: TGTGCCACCAGCCGAGGGACTAGTGGGTGGGAGACCCAGTACTTC. As protein: CATSRGTSGWETQYF.

In its sample, this clone was seen a few times. CDR3 nucleotide sequence: TGTGCCAGCCAGGGAGCGAGATACTTC. It is translated as CASQGARYF. The gene calls are TRBV6-1 and TRBJ2-7, with D perhaps assigned TRBD1 or TRBD2 (5 bases each). The CDR3 contains 9 residues. Germline-derived CDR1 and CDR2 are MNHNS and SASEGT. V gave up 8 bases and J gave up 13 bases, with 12 bases separating them.

This clone was observed a handful of times. The gene calls are TRBV28 and TRBJ1-1; 9 bases fit TRBD1. J gave up 5 bases and V 3 bases, and 7 bases lay outside the gene matches. Germline V gene data show CDR1 as MDHEN and CDR2 as SYDVKM. The CDR3 length is 15 residues. The CDR3 nucleotides read TGTGCCAGCAGTTTCAGAGGACAGGGGAGGACTGAAGCTTTCTTT. Its protein product is CASSFRGQGRTEAFF.